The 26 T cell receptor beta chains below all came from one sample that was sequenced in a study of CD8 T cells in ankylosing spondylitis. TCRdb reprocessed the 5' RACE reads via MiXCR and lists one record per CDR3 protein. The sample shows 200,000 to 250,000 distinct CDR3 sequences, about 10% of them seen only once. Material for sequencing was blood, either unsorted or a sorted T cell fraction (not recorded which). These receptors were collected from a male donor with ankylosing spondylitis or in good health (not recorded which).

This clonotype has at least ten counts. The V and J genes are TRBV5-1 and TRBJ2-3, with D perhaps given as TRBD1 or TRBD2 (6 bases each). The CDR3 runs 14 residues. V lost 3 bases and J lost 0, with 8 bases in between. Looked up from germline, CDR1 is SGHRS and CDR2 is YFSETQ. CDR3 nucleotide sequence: TGCGCCAGCAGCTCGGGGGCCAGCACAGATACGCAGTATTTT. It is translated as CASSSGASTDTQYF.

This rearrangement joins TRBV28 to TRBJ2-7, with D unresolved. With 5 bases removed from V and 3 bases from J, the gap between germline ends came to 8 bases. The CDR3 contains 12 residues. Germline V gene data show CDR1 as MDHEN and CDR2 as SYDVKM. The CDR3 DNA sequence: TGTGCCAGCAGTCCACCTTACTACGAGCAGTACTTC. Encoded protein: CASSPPYYEQYF.

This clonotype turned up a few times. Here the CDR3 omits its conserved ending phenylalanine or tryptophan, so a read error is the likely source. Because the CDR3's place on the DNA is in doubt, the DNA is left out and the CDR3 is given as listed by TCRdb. The CDR3 is CSAMEQGFLLI. The chain joins TRBV20-1 to TRBJ2-7; the tabulated D call, TRBD1, remains unverified against the DNA. CDR1 is DFQATT and CDR2 is SNEGSKA in the germline V gene (reference sequence). The CDR3 comprises 11 residues, both ends counted.

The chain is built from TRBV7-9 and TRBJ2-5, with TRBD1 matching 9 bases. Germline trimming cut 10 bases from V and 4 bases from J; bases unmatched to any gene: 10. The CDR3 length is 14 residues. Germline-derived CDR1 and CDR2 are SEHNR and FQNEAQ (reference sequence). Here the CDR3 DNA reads TGTGCCACCGAACCGGGACAGGGACGAGAGACCCAGTACTTC. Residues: CATEPGQGRETQYF.

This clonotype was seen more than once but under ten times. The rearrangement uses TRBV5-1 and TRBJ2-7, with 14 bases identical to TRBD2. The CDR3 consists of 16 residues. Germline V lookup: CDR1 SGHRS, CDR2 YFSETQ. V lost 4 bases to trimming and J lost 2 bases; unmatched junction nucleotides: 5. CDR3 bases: TGCGCCAGCAGCATTGGGACTAGCGGGGGCCCCTACGAGCAGTACTTC. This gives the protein CASSIGTSGGPYEQYF.

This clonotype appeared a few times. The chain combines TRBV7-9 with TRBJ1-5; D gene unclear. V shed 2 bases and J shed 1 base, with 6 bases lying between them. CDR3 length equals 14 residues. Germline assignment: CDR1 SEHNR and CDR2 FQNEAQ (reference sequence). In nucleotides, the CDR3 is TGTGCCAGCAGCTTATACGGCAGCAATCAGCCCCAGCATTTT. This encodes CASSLYGSNQPQHF. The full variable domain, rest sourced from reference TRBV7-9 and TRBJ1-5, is DTGVSQNPRHKITKRGQNVTFRCDPISEHNRLYWYRQTLGQGPEFLTYFQNEAQLEKSRLLSDRFSAERPKGSFSTLEIQRTEQGDSAMYLCASSLYGSNQPQHFGDGTRLSIL.

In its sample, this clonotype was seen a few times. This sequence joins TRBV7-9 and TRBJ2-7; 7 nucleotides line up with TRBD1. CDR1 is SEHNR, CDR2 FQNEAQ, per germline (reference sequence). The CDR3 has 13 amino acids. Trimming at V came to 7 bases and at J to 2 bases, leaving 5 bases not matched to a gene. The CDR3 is CASTGQSPYEQYF. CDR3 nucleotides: TGTGCCAGCACGGGACAGAGTCCCTACGAGCAGTACTTC.

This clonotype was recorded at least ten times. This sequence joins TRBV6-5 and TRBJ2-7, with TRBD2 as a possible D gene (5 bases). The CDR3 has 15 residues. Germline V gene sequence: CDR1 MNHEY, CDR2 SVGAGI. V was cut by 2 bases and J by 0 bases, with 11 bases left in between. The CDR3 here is CASSYPGLGSYEQYF. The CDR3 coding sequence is TGTGCCAGCAGTTACCCGGGATTGGGCTCCTACGAGCAGTACTTC.

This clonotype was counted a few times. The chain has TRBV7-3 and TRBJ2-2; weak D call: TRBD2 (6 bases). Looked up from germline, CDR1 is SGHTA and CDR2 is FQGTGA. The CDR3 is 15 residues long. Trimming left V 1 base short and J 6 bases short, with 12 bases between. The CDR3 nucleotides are TGTGCCAGCAGCTTAATAGGAGGGGAGGCCGGGGAGCTGTTTTTT. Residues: CASSLIGGEAGELFF. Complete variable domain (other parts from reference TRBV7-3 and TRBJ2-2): GAGVSQTPSNKVTEKGKYVELRCDPISGHTALYWYRQSLGQGPEFLIYFQGTGAADDSGLPNDRFFAVRPEGSVSTLKIQRTERGDSAVYLCASSLIGGEAGELFFGEGSRLTVL.

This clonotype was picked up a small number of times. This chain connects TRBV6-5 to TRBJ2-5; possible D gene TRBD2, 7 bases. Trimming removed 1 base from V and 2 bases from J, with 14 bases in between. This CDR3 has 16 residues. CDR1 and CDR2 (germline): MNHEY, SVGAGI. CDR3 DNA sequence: TGTGCCAGCAGTTACTGGGGGGGCCCCGAGCAAGAGACCCAGTACTTC. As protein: CASSYWGGPEQETQYF.

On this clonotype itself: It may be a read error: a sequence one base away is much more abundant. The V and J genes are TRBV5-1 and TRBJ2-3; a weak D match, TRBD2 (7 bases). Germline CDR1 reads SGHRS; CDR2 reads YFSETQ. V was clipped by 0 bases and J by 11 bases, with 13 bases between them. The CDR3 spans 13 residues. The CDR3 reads CASSLDRDYWQYF. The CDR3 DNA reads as TGCGCCAGCAGCTTGGACAGGGACTACTGGCAGTATTTT. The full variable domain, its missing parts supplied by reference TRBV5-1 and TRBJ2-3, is KAGVTQTPRYLIKTRGQQVTLSCSPISGHRSVSWYQQTPGQGLQFLFEYFSETQRNKGNFPGRFSGRQFSNSRSEMNVSTLELGDSALYLCASSLDRDYWQYFGPGTRLTVL.

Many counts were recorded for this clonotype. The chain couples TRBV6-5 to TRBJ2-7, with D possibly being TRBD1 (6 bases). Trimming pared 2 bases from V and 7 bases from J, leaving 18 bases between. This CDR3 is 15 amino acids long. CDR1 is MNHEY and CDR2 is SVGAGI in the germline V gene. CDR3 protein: CASSYILGQRKEQYF. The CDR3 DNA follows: TGTGCCAGCAGTTACATTCTCGGACAGAGAAAGGAGCAGTACTTC.

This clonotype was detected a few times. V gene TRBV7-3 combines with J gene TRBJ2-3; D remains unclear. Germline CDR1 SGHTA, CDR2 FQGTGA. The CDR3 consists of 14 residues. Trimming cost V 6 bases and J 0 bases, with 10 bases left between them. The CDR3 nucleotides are TGTGCCAGCAGAGAATCCATTAGCACAGATACGCAGTATTTT. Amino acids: CASRESISTDTQYF. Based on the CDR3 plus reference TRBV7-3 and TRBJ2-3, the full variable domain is GAGVSQTPSNKVTEKGKYVELRCDPISGHTALYWYRQSLGQGPEFLIYFQGTGAADDSGLPNDRFFAVRPEGSVSTLKIQRTERGDSAVYLCASRESISTDTQYFGPGTRLTVL.

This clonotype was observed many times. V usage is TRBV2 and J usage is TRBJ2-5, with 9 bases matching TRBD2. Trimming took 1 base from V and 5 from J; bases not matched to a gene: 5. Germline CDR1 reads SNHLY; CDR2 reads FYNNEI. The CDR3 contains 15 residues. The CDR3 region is CASSEGYTSGETQYF. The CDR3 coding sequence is TGTGCCAGCAGTGAAGGCTATACTAGCGGGGAGACCCAGTACTTC. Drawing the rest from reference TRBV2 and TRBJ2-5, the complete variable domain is EPEVTQTPSHQVTQMGQEVILRCVPISNHLYFYWYRQILGQKVEFLVSFYNNEISEKSEIFDDQFSVERPDGSNFTLKIRSTKLEDSAMYFCASSEGYTSGETQYFGPGTRLLVL.

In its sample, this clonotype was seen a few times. The CDR3 reads CASSSTLGQTNTEAFF. DNA for the CDR3: TGTGCCAGCAGCTCAACCCTTGGACAGACAAACACTGAAGCTTTCTTT. This chain connects TRBV11-1 to TRBJ1-1, with D possibly being TRBD1 (6 bases). V lost 4 bases and J lost 2, with 17 bases in between. The CDR3 covers 16 residues. Germline CDR1 SGHAT, CDR2 FQDESV (reference sequence).

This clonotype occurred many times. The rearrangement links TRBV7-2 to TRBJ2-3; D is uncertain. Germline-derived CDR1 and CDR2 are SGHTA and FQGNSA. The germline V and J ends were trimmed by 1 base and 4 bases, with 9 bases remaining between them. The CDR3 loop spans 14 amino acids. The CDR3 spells CASSLGTFADTQYF. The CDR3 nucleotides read TGTGCCAGCAGCTTAGGGACCTTCGCAGATACGCAGTATTTT.

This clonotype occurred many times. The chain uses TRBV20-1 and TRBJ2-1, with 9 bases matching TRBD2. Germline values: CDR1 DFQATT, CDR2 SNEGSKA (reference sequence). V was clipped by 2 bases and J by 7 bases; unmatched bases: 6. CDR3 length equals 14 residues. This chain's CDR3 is CSARYAGGSNEQFF. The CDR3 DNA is TGCAGTGCTAGATACGCGGGGGGGTCAAATGAGCAGTTCTTC.

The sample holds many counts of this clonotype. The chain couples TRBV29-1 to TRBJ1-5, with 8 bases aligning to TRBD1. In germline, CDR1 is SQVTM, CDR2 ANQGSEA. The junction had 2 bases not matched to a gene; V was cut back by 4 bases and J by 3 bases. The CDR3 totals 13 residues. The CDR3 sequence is CSVGTGYNQPQHF. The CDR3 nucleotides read TGCAGCGTTGGGACAGGGTACAATCAGCCCCAGCATTTT. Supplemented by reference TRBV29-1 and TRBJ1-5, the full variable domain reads SAVISQKPSRDICQRGTSLTIQCQVDSQVTMMFWYRQQPGQSLTLIATANQGSEATYESGFVIDKFPISRPNLTFSTLTVSNMSPEDSSIYLCSVGTGYNQPQHFGDGTRLSIL.

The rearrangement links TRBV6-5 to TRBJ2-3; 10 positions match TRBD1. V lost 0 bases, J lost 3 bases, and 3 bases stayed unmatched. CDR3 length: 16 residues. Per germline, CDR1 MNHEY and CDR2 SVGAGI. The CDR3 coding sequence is TGTGCCAGCAGTTACTCGCTGGGACAGGGGACAGATACGCAGTATTTT. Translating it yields CASSYSLGQGTDTQYF.

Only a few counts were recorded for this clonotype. In DNA form, the CDR3 reads TGTGCCAGCAATATTCGCGGGGGAGAGACCCAGTACTTC. It codes for CASNIRGGETQYF. This chain links TRBV2 with TRBJ2-5; TRBD2 aligns across 7 bases. V was clipped by 7 bases and J by 4 bases; unmatched bases: 6. This CDR3 spans 13 amino acids. Germline V gene data show CDR1 as SNHLY and CDR2 as FYNNEI.

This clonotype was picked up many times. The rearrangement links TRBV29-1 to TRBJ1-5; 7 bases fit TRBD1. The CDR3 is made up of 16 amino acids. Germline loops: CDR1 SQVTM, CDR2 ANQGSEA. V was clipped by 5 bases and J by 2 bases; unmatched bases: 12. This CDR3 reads CSVTVTGSGGNQPQHF. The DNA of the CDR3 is TGCAGCGTTACCGTGACAGGGTCAGGAGGCAATCAGCCCCAGCATTTT.

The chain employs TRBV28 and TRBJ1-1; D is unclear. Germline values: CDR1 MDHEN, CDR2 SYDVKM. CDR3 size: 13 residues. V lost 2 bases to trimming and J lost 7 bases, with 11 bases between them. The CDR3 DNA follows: TGTGCCAGCAGTTTAAATGGGTTAGATGAAGCTTTCTTT. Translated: CASSLNGLDEAFF.

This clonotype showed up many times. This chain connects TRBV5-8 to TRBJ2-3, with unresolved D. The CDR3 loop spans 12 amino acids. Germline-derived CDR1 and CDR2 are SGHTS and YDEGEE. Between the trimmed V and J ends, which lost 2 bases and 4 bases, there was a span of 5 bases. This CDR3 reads CASSFSADTQYF. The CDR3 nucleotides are TGTGCCAGCAGCTTTTCCGCAGATACGCAGTATTTT.

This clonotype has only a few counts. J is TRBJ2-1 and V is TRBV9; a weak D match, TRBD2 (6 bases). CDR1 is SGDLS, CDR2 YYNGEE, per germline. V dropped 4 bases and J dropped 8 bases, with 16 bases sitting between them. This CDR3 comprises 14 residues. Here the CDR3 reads CASSLTSGVDEQFF. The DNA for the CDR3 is TGTGCCAGCAGCCTGACTAGTGGGGTAGATGAGCAGTTCTTC.

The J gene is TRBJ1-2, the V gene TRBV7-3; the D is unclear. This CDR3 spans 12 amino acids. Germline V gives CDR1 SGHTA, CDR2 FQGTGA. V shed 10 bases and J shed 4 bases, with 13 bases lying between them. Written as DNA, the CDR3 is TGTGCCAACTCTCGGAGGGCCTATGGCTACACCTTC. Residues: CANSRRAYGYTF.

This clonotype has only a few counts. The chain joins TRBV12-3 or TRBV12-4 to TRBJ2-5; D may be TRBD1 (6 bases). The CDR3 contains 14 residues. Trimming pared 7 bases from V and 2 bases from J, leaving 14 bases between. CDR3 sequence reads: CASTRGSVQETQYF. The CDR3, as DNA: TGTGCCAGCACCAGGGGATCGGTTCAAGAGACCCAGTACTTC.